These T cell receptor beta chains were read from a single sample in a study of T cell responses to AZD1222 COVID-19 vaccine. TCRdb's copy holds only in-frame clones and misses some; the assay was immunoSEQ multiplex PCR. The table lists under 300,000 clones, roughly 93% of them singletons. Source: peripheral blood, taken on day 0 of AZD1222 vaccination. The receptors shown here come from an adult in good health. The CDR3 runs from the conserved cysteine through the conserved F or W. The D gene is left open where the match is weak. Clone size, where shown, is once, few, many, or a class for clones that have expanded.

NA,NA,TRBJ1-1,TRBV28,CASSLEDNTEAFF,TGTGCCAGCAGTTTAGAAGATAACACTGAAGCTTTCTTT
NA,NA,TRBJ2-7,TRBV7-9,CASSFRYEQYF,TGTGCCAGCAGCTTTAGGTACGAGCAGTACTTC
once,TRBD1,TRBJ1-2,TRBV7-9,CASSQGQGGDGYTF,TGTGCCAGCAGCCAGGGACAGGGGGGAGATGGCTACACCTTC
NA,NA,TRBJ2-7,TRBV3-1/TRBV3-2,CASSQVRALYEQYF,TGTGCCAGCAGCCAAGTCCGGGCCCTCTACGAGCAGTACTTC
NA,NA,TRBJ2-1,TRBV4-1,CASSRGLVSYNEQFF,TGCGCCAGCAGCCGCGGACTGGTTTCCTACAATGAGCAGTTCTTC
NA,TRBD1,TRBJ2-7,TRBV5-1,CASSPGPTGSYEQYF,TGCGCCAGCAGCCCGGGCCCGACAGGGTCCTACGAGCAGTACTTC
NA,TRBD1,TRBJ1-1,TRBV27,CASSLGQGYTEAFF,TGTGCCAGCAGTTTGGGACAGGGGTACACTGAAGCTTTCTTT
few,NA,TRBJ2-2,TRBV28,CASSSRLGTGELFF,TGTGCCAGCAGTTCCCGACTGGGAACCGGGGAGCTGTTTTTT
NA,NA,TRBJ2-7,TRBV10-3,CAISEMVGSEQYF,TGTGCCATCAGTGAAATGGTGGGGAGCGAGCAGTACTTC
NA,NA,TRBJ2-7,TRBV30,CAWSKAGQSYEQYF,TGTGCCTGGAGTAAGGCGGGTCAGTCCTACGAGCAGTACTTC
NA,TRBD2,TRBJ2-1,TRBV6-6,CASSQGLAGGWFNEQFF,TGTGCCAGCAGTCAGGGACTAGCGGGGGGGTGGTTCAATGAGCAGTTCTTC
NA,NA,TRBJ2-7,TRBV28,CASRTPLQPYEQYF,TGTGCCAGCAGAACCCCCCTCCAACCTTACGAGCAGTACTTC
NA,TRBD1,TRBJ2-7,TRBV5-6,CASSWTGTYEQYF,TGTGCCAGCAGCTGGACAGGGACCTACGAGCAGTACTTC
NA,NA,TRBJ1-3,TRBV28,CASRATGGGGNTIYF,TGTGCCAGCAGGGCGACGGGGGGAGGTGGAAACACCATATATTTT
NA,TRBD1,TRBJ1-5,TRBV20-1,CSASYDRVYQPQHF,TGCAGTGCTAGTTACGACAGGGTCTATCAGCCCCAGCATTTT
NA,NA,TRBJ1-4,TRBV19,CASSPTATNEKLFF,TGTGCCAGTAGTCCAACTGCAACTAATGAAAAACTGTTTTTT
NA,NA,TRBJ2-7,TRBV4-3,CASSQEAGYSYEQYF,TGCGCCAGCAGCCAAGAGGCGGGTTACTCCTACGAGCAGTACTTC
NA,NA,TRBJ2-3,TRBV28,CASSDVGFPADTQYF,TGTGCCAGCAGTGACGTAGGCTTCCCCGCAGATACGCAGTATTTT
NA,NA,TRBJ1-1,TRBV28,CASSSAGGGTEAFF,TGTGCCAGCAGTTCCGCCGGGGGGGGCACTGAAGCTTTCTTT
NA,NA,TRBJ2-7,TRBV4-3,CASSPGRGAYEQYF,TGCGCCAGCAGCCCCGGTAGGGGGGCCTACGAGCAGTACTTC
NA,TRBD1,TRBJ2-7,TRBV27,CASSFGTGSYEQYF,TGTGCCAGCAGTTTCGGGACAGGGAGCTACGAGCAGTACTTC
NA,NA,TRBJ2-7,TRBV30,CAWSVGQRGSVQYF,TGTGCCTGGAGTGTAGGGCAAAGAGGCAGTGTGCAGTACTTC
NA,NA,TRBJ2-1,TRBV6-1,CASSEVKSYNEQFF,TGTGCCAGCAGTGAAGTGAAGTCCTACAATGAGCAGTTCTTC
NA,NA,TRBJ1-5,TRBV19,CASRGSSNQPQHF,TGTGCCAGTCGAGGGAGTAGCAATCAGCCCCAGCATTTT
NA,TRBD2,TRBJ2-7,TRBV13,CASSPGLAGPEQYF,TGTGCCAGCAGCCCGGGACTAGCGGGGCCCGAGCAGTACTTC
NA,NA,TRBJ2-1,TRBV4-3,CASSQDGNEQFF,TGCGCCAGCAGCCAAGATGGGAATGAGCAGTTCTTC
NA,NA,TRBJ1-4,TRBV2,CASSALSVGPVFF,TGTGCCAGCAGTGCCCTCTCGGTCGGGCCGGTGTTTTTT
NA,NA,TRBJ1-4,TRBV2,CASSETEKLFF,TGTGCCAGCAGTGAGACCGAAAAACTGTTTTTT
NA,TRBD1,TRBJ2-1,TRBV3-1/TRBV3-2,CASSQVQGAGPNEQFF,TGTGCCAGCAGCCAGGTCCAGGGGGCAGGCCCCAATGAGCAGTTCTTC
NA,NA,TRBJ1-1,TRBV5-5,CASSFGRNTEAFF,TGTGCCAGCAGCTTCGGGAGGAACACTGAAGCTTTCTTT
NA,NA,TRBJ1-3,TRBV18,CASSQGRGSGNTIYF,TGTGCCAGCTCACAAGGACGGGGCTCTGGAAACACCATATATTTT
NA,NA,TRBJ2-1,TRBV10-1,CASSEAGAVNEQFF,TGCGCCAGCAGTGAGGCAGGGGCCGTCAATGAGCAGTTCTTC
NA,NA,TRBJ2-7,TRBV5-1,CASSRDIVSFEQYF,TGCGCCAGCAGCAGGGACATTGTGTCGTTCGAGCAGTACTTC
NA,NA,TRBJ2-1,TRBV7-8,CASSLARWRSSYNEQFF,TGTGCCAGCAGCTTAGCGCGTTGGCGTAGCTCCTACAATGAGCAGTTCTTC
NA,NA,TRBJ1-1,TRBV24-1,CATSDWAGAEAFF,TGTGCCACCAGTGATTGGGCAGGTGCCGAAGCTTTCTTT
NA,NA,TRBJ1-4,TRBV28,CASSFVGATNEKLFF,TGTGCCAGCAGTTTTGTCGGAGCAACTAATGAAAAACTGTTTTTT
NA,NA,TRBJ1-4,TRBV28,CASSHGGRDEKLFF,TGTGCCAGCAGCCACGGGGGGAGGGATGAAAAACTGTTTTTT
NA,NA,TRBJ2-2,TRBV10-3,CAISERSGAVSNTGELFF,TGTGCCATCAGTGAAAGGTCGGGAGCGGTTTCGAACACCGGGGAGCTGTTTTTT
NA,NA,TRBJ2-3,TRBV20-1,CSASRTPLTDTQYF,TGCAGTGCTAGTCGGACACCTCTCACAGATACGCAGTATTTT
once,NA,TRBJ2-7,TRBV5-4,CASSSDTQQQYF,TGTGCCAGCAGCTCTGACACGCAGCAGCAGTACTTC
NA,NA,TRBJ1-5,TRBV5-8,CASSPQGRQPQHF,TGTGCCAGCAGCCCACAGGGTCGGCAGCCCCAGCATTTT
NA,NA,TRBJ2-7,TRBV28,CASTPAGPPNEQYF,TGTGCCAGCACCCCAGCGGGCCCTCCCAACGAGCAGTACTTC
NA,TRBD2,TRBJ2-1,TRBV5-4,CASSRTSGGSYNEQFF,TGTGCCAGCAGCCGGACTAGCGGGGGCTCCTACAATGAGCAGTTCTTC
once,NA,TRBJ2-7,TRBV5-4,CASSPDGGRTGEQYF,TGTGCCAGCAGCCCGGATGGGGGGCGGACGGGGGAGCAGTACTTC
once,TRBD2,TRBJ2-7,TRBV28,CASTLGLVSYEQYF,TGTGCCAGCACCCTAGGACTAGTTTCCTACGAGCAGTACTTC
NA,NA,TRBJ1-5,TRBV28,CASMTSRGVSQPQHF,TGTGCCAGCATGACCAGTCGCGGGGTGAGTCAGCCCCAGCATTTT
NA,NA,TRBJ1-6,TRBV3-1/TRBV3-2,CASSQEALQSSPLHF,TGTGCCAGCAGCCAAGAGGCCCTCCAAAGTTCACCCCTCCACTTT
NA,TRBD2,TRBJ2-7,TRBV4-1,CASSHQREGQHEQYF,TGCGCCAGCAGCCACCAGCGGGAGGGCCAACACGAGCAGTACTTC
NA,NA,TRBJ1-1,TRBV19,CASSIVALVMNTEAFF,TGTGCCAGTAGTATAGTTGCGCTGGTGATGAACACTGAAGCTTTCTTT
once,TRBD1,TRBJ2-5,TRBV7-9,CASSRDRGQTQYF,TGTGCCAGCAGCCGGGACAGGGGGCAGACCCAGTACTTC
NA,NA,TRBJ1-4,TRBV30,CAWMRQLNEKLFF,TGTGCCTGGATGAGGCAACTTAATGAAAAACTGTTTTTT
NA,TRBD1,TRBJ2-7,TRBV9,CASSAWGTGVYEQYF,TGTGCCAGCAGCGCATGGGGGACAGGGGTCTACGAGCAGTACTTC
few,NA,TRBJ1-5,TRBV28,CASSLLTRLLSQPQHF,TGTGCCAGCAGTTTATTGACCAGGCTCTTGAGTCAGCCCCAGCATTTT
NA,NA,TRBJ1-3,TRBV29-1,CSVAGPGNTIYF,TGCAGCGTTGCTGGGCCTGGAAACACCATATATTTT
NA,NA,TRBJ2-7,TRBV7-2,CASSLSQGGYEQYF,TGTGCCAGCAGCTTATCGCAGGGTGGGTACGAGCAGTACTTC
NA,TRBD1,TRBJ1-2,TRBV11-2,CASSSNSQGAYGYTF,TGTGCCAGCAGCTCAAACTCACAGGGGGCCTATGGCTACACCTTC
NA,TRBD2,TRBJ2-3,TRBV19,CASSMVSGRTDTQYF,TGTGCCAGTAGTATGGTAAGCGGGAGAACAGATACGCAGTATTTT
NA,NA,TRBJ1-2,TRBV2,CASSMGNYGYTF,TGTGCCAGCAGTATGGGGAACTATGGCTACACCTTC
once,NA,TRBJ1-2,TRBV27,CASSSPDATPYGYTF,TGTGCCAGCAGCTCTCCCGACGCCACCCCCTATGGCTACACCTTC